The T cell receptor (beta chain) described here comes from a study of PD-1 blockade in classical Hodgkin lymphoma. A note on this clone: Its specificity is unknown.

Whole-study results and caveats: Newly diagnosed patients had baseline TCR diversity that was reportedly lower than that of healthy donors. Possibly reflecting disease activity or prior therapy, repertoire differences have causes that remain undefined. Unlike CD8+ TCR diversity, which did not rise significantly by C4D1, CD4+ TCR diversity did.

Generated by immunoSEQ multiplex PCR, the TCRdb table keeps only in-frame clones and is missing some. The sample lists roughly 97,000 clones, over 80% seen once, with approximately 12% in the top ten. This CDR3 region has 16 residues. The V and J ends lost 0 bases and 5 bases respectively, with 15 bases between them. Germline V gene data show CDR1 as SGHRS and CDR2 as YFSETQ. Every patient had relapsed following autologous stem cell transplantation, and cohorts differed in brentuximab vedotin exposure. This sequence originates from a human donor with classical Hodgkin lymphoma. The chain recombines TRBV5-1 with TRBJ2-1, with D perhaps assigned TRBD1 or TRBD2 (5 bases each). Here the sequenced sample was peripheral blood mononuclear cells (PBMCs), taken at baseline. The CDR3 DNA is TGCGCCAGCAGCTTGGGGGGAGTAGGGGCCCACAATGAGCAGTTCTTC. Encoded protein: CASSLGGVGAHNEQFF.